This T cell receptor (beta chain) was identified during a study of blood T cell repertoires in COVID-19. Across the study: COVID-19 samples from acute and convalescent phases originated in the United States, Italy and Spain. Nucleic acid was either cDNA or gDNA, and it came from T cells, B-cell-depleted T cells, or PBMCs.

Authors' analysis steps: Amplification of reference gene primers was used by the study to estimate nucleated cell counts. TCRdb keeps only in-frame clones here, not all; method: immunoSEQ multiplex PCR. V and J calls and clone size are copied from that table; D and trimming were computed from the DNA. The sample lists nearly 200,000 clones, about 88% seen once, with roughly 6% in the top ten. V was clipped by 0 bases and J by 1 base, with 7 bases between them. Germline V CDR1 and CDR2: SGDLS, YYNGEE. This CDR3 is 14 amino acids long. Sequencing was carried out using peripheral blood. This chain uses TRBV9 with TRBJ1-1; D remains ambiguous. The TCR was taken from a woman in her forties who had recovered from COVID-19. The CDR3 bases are TGTGCCAGCAGCGTAGCTGGCAAGAACACTGAAGCTTTCTTT. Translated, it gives CASSVAGKNTEAFF. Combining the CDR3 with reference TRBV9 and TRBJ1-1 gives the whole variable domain DSGVTQTPKHLITATGQRVTLRCSPRSGDLSVYWYQQSLDQGLQFLIQYYNGEERAKGNILERFSAQQFPDLHSELNLSSLELGDSALYFCASSVAGKNTEAFFGQGTRLTVV.